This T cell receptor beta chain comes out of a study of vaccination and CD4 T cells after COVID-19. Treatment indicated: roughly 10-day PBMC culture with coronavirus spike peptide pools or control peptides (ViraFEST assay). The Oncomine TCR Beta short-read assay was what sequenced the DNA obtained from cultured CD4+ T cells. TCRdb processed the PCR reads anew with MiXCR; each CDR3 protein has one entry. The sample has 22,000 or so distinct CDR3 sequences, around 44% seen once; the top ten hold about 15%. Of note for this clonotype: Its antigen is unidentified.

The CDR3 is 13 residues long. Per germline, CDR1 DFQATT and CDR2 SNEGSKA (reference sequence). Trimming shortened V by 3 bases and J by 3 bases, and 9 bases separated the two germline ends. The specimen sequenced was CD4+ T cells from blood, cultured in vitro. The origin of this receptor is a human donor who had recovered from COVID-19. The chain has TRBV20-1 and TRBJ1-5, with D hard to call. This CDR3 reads CSASNSTNQPQHF. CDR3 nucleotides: TGCAGTGCTAGTAACAGTACCAATCAGCCCCAGCATTTT.